Sequencing of this T cell receptor (beta chain) was carried out in a study of PD-1 blockade in mismatch repair-deficient tumors. Across the study: Enrolled about 2013-2017, patients had progressing, pretreated mismatch repair-deficient cancers of around twelve types.

The CDR3 has 12 residues. The V gene's germline CDR1 is GTSNPN and CDR2 SVGIG (reference sequence). With 1 base removed from V and 7 bases from J, the gap between germline ends came to 10 bases. Assay: immunoSEQ multiplex PCR; the TCRdb copy retains only in-frame clones and omits some. The sample carries some 84,000 clones, roughly 80% recorded once. Mismatch repair deficiency was confirmed in all patients, by PCR or immunohistochemistry. The TCR-sequenced patients were a few responders to pembrolizumab. Sequenced material: peripheral blood, taken 12 weeks after starting pembrolizumab. The source is an adult with mismatch repair-deficient cancer. This chain uses TRBV30 with TRBJ1-2; D unclear. The CDR3 DNA is TGTGCCTGGAGTGCGGGAAGCGGTGGCTACACCTTC. This translates into CAWSAGSGGYTF.